One TCR beta chain is described in this entry. Its antigen is still unknown. V was cut by 0 bases and J by 4 bases, with 18 bases left in between. This CDR3 is 17 amino acids long. CDR1 and CDR2 from the germline V gene are LGHDT and YNNKEL (reference sequence). Researchers amplified the TCR beta CDR3 regions from RNA transcripts. TCR CDR3 regions were first amplified by RT-PCR with HTBI primers. TCRdb independently ran MiXCR on the multiplex PCR reads; one entry per CDR3 protein. This table has under 450,000 distinct CDR3 sequences, about 17% appearing once. This sample is drawn from a study of T cells in Graves' hyperthyroidism and ophthalmopathy. Study-level findings and limits: From stable hyperthyroidism, ophthalmopathy was separated by a 13 V-J model. Ophthalmopathy was predicted by the model a median of roughly 6.7 months ahead of onset. Most expanded thyroid clonotypes above 0.001 recurred in blood.

The specimen sequenced was blood. The TCR was taken from a woman in her twenties or thirties with Graves' hyperthyroidism that later progressed to Graves' ophthalmopathy. The rearrangement uses TRBV3-1 and TRBJ2-5, with D perhaps matching TRBD2 (7 bases). The CDR3 here is CASSQDILAGAGETQYF. The CDR3 nucleotides read TGTGCCAGCAGCCAAGATATCCTTGCGGGGGCGGGAGAGACCCAGTACTTC.